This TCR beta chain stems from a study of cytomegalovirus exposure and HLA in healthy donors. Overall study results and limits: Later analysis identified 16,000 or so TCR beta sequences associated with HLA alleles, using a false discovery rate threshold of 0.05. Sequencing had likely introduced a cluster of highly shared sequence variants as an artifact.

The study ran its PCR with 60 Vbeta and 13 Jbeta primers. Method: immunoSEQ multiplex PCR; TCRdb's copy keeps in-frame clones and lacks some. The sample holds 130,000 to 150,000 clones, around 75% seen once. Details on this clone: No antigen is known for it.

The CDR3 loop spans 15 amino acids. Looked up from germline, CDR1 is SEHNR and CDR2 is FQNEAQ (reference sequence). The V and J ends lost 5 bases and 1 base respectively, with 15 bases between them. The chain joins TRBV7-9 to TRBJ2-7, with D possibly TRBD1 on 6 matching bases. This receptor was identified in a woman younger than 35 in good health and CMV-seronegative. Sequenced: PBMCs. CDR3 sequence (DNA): TGTGCCAGCAGCAGTGATATGGACAGATCCTACGAGCAGTACTTC. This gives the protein CASSSDMDRSYEQYF.